The entry below describes one T cell receptor (beta chain). The antigen is undetermined. This CDR3 region has 13 residues. Trimming shortened V by 6 bases and J by 3 bases, and 8 bases separated the two germline ends. Germline CDR1 ENHRY, CDR2 SYGVKD. As to time point: neoterminal ileum biopsy at postoperative endoscopy, about 6 months after surgery. This entry belongs to a study of T cell repertoires in ileal Crohn's disease. Whole-study context: The M6 sample came from neoterminal ileum during colonoscopy after surgery.

Study-level results: Active smokers at surgery had more clonal expansions than non-smokers. Every patient over 26.8% clonality showed endoscopic recurrence. Endoscopy was done a median about seven months after surgery.

The repertoire was sequenced with immunoSEQ multiplex PCR; TCRdb's copy has only in-frame clones and lacks some. The sample yields approximately 16,000 clones, about three quarters seen once. This receptor was obtained from an adult with Crohn's disease. V is TRBV10-3 and J is TRBJ1-4; tentatively, D is TRBD1 (5 bases). Sequences were obtained from ileal tissue. The CDR3 coding sequence is TGTGCCATCAGGGGGGAAGCTAATGAAAAACTGTTTTTT. It yields the protein CAIRGEANEKLFF.